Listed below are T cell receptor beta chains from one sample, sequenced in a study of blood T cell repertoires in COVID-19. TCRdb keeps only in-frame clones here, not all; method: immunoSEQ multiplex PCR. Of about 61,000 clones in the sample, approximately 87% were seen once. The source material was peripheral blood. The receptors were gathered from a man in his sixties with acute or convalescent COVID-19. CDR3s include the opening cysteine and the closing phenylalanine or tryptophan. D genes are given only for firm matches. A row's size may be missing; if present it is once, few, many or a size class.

CDR3 DNA: TGCGCCAGCAGCTCGGGGGGGAAGGCCCCCCCTACGCAGGACTTC
CDR3 protein: CASSSGGKAPPTQDF
V gene: TRBV5-1
D gene: TRBD2
clone size: NA
J gene: TRBJ2-7

CDR3 DNA: TGTGCCAGCAGCGTAGCTTTAGGCGGGTCTGGAAACACCATATATTTT
CDR3 protein: CASSVALGGSGNTIYF
V gene: TRBV9
D gene: NA
clone size: NA
J gene: TRBJ1-3

CDR3 DNA: TGTGCCAGCAGCCAAGATGTATTCGACAGGAGGAGCTCCTACAATGAGCAGTTCTTC
CDR3 protein: CASSQDVFDRRSSYNEQFF
V gene: TRBV4-2
D gene: NA
clone size: NA
J gene: TRBJ2-1

CDR3 DNA: TGTGCCAGCTCACCACCGACACTGAGTAATGAAAAACTGTTTTTT
CDR3 protein: CASSPPTLSNEKLFF
V gene: TRBV18
D gene: NA
clone size: NA
J gene: TRBJ1-4

CDR3 DNA: TGCGCCAGCAGCTCGGAAGGGACAGGGAGATCCTACGAGCAGTACTTC
CDR3 protein: CASSSEGTGRSYEQYF
V gene: TRBV5-1
D gene: TRBD1
clone size: NA
J gene: TRBJ2-7

CDR3 DNA: TGTGCCAGCAGTTACGGAGACGGCACTGAAGCTTTCTTT
CDR3 protein: CASSYGDGTEAFF
V gene: TRBV6-5
D gene: NA
clone size: NA
J gene: TRBJ1-1

CDR3 DNA: TGTGCCAGTAGTATAGGTGCGGGCGGCACCGGGGAGCTGTTTTTT
CDR3 protein: CASSIGAGGTGELFF
V gene: TRBV19
D gene: NA
clone size: NA
J gene: TRBJ2-2

CDR3 DNA: TGTGCCAGCAGTGAATCAGGGATCTATGGCTACACCTTC
CDR3 protein: CASSESGIYGYTF
V gene: TRBV2
D gene: NA
clone size: NA
J gene: TRBJ1-2

CDR3 DNA: TGTGCCAGCAGTTACCAATTCGACACTAACTATGGCTACACCTTC
CDR3 protein: CASSYQFDTNYGYTF
V gene: TRBV6-2/TRBV6-3
D gene: NA
clone size: NA
J gene: TRBJ1-2

CDR3 DNA: TGTGCCAGCAGTCAGGGCCCGCTCGAGCAGTACTTC
CDR3 protein: CASSQGPLEQYF
V gene: TRBV3-1/TRBV3-2
D gene: NA
clone size: once
J gene: TRBJ2-7

CDR3 DNA: TGTGCCAGCAGTTACGCAGGGGGCAGTGGCTACACCTTC
CDR3 protein: CASSYAGGSGYTF
V gene: TRBV6-5
D gene: TRBD1
clone size: NA
J gene: TRBJ1-2

CDR3 DNA: TGCGCCAGCAGCCAAGCGAAGCCACGGGGTAACTATGGCTACACCTTC
CDR3 protein: CASSQAKPRGNYGYTF
V gene: TRBV4-3
D gene: NA
clone size: NA
J gene: TRBJ1-2

CDR3 DNA: TGTGCCACCAGCATTCTCAGAAACAATCAGCCCCAGCATTTT
CDR3 protein: CATSILRNNQPQHF
V gene: TRBV15
D gene: NA
clone size: NA
J gene: TRBJ1-5

CDR3 DNA: TGTGCCAGCAGACTACAGGGGGAGCAGTACTTC
CDR3 protein: CASRLQGEQYF
V gene: TRBV7-2
D gene: TRBD1
clone size: NA
J gene: TRBJ2-7

CDR3 DNA: TGCAGCGTTGAGTTAGGGCAGGGGCTATCGAGAGGGGGTGAAAAACTGTTTTTT
CDR3 protein: CSVELGQGLSRGGEKLFF
V gene: TRBV29-1
D gene: NA
clone size: NA
J gene: TRBJ1-4

CDR3 DNA: TGTGCCAGTAGTACCCGACTAGCGGGTACAGATACGCAGTATTTT
CDR3 protein: CASSTRLAGTDTQYF
V gene: TRBV19
D gene: TRBD2
clone size: NA
J gene: TRBJ2-3

CDR3 DNA: TGTGCCAGTAGCCCACAGGGTATCCTAGCCAAAAACATTCAGTACTTC
CDR3 protein: CASSPQGILAKNIQYF
V gene: TRBV19
D gene: NA
clone size: NA
J gene: TRBJ2-4

CDR3 DNA: TGCGCCAGCAGCCAACTACGGGGTATCGGAGCTTTCTTT
CDR3 protein: CASSQLRGIGAFF
V gene: TRBV4-1
D gene: NA
clone size: few
J gene: TRBJ1-1

CDR3 DNA: TGTGCCACCAGTGATACAGGGTACACCGGGGAGCTGTTTTTT
CDR3 protein: CATSDTGYTGELFF
V gene: TRBV24-1
D gene: NA
clone size: NA
J gene: TRBJ2-2

CDR3 DNA: TGTGCCAGCAGCCGCTCCCGGTCAGGAGGCGGCTACACCTTC
CDR3 protein: CASSRSRSGGGYTF
V gene: TRBV3-1/TRBV3-2
D gene: NA
clone size: NA
J gene: TRBJ1-2

CDR3 DNA: TGTGCCAGCAGCTGGGGTCAGGGGGCCCAAGAGACCCAGTACTTC
CDR3 protein: CASSWGQGAQETQYF
V gene: TRBV7-2
D gene: TRBD1
clone size: NA
J gene: TRBJ2-5

CDR3 DNA: TGTGCCAGCAGCTTAGGGGTGAACACTGAAGCTTTCTTT
CDR3 protein: CASSLGVNTEAFF
V gene: TRBV5-5
D gene: NA
clone size: few
J gene: TRBJ1-1

CDR3 DNA: TGTGCCAGCAGCTTAGGGACAGGGAAAGCCTATAATTCACCCCTCCACTTT
CDR3 protein: CASSLGTGKAYNSPLHF
V gene: TRBV9
D gene: TRBD1
clone size: NA
J gene: TRBJ1-6

CDR3 DNA: TGTGCCAGCAGCTGGGGTAGCGGGGGGGCCGGCGGGGAGCTGTTTTTT
CDR3 protein: CASSWGSGGAGGELFF
V gene: TRBV7-2
D gene: TRBD2
clone size: NA
J gene: TRBJ2-2

CDR3 DNA: TGTGCCAGCAGCTTAACACCCCATGACAGTCGGCCCTATGGCTACACCTTC
CDR3 protein: CASSLTPHDSRPYGYTF
V gene: TRBV7-9
D gene: NA
clone size: NA
J gene: TRBJ1-2

CDR3 DNA: TGTGCCGGTAGCGGGGGGGTCCAAGAGACCCAGTACTTC
CDR3 protein: CAGSGGVQETQYF
V gene: TRBV7-9
D gene: TRBD2
clone size: NA
J gene: TRBJ2-5

CDR3 DNA: TGTGCCAGCAGCTTAGGGGGGGTGGGCTACGAGCAGTACTTC
CDR3 protein: CASSLGGVGYEQYF
V gene: TRBV7-8
D gene: NA
clone size: NA
J gene: TRBJ2-7

CDR3 DNA: TGTGCCAGCAGTCCAATTAAGACTAGCGGGGGGCAATACAATGAGCAGTTCTTC
CDR3 protein: CASSPIKTSGGQYNEQFF
V gene: TRBV6-2/TRBV6-3
D gene: TRBD2
clone size: NA
J gene: TRBJ2-1

CDR3 DNA: TGTGCCAGCAGCTTGGTGGCAGGGGGCACCGGGGAGCTGTTTTTT
CDR3 protein: CASSLVAGGTGELFF
V gene: TRBV5-6
D gene: TRBD1
clone size: NA
J gene: TRBJ2-2

CDR3 DNA: TGTGCCAGCAGCCTAGAGAGCTCCTACGAGCAGTACTTC
CDR3 protein: CASSLESSYEQYF
V gene: TRBV9
D gene: NA
clone size: NA
J gene: TRBJ2-7

CDR3 DNA: TGTGCCAGTACGCCCCCGGGACACGCGAACACCGGGGAGCTGTTTTTT
CDR3 protein: CASTPPGHANTGELFF
V gene: TRBV19
D gene: NA
clone size: NA
J gene: TRBJ2-2

CDR3 DNA: TGTGCCAGTAGTATAGATACAGGGTGGGATGGCTACACCTTC
CDR3 protein: CASSIDTGWDGYTF
V gene: TRBV19
D gene: NA
clone size: NA
J gene: TRBJ1-2

CDR3 DNA: TGTGCCAGCAGCTTAGGTCGGACAGGGTCTGTCTTT
CDR3 protein: CASSLGRTGSVF
V gene: TRBV7-2
D gene: TRBD1
clone size: NA
J gene: TRBJ1-5

CDR3 DNA: TGTGCCAGCAGCTTAGTCAGCGGGGGGGCCTCCAATGAGCAGTTCTTC
CDR3 protein: CASSLVSGGASNEQFF
V gene: TRBV7-9
D gene: TRBD2
clone size: NA
J gene: TRBJ2-1

CDR3 DNA: TGTGCCAGCAGGTGGGGCAGCTATGGCTACACCTTC
CDR3 protein: CASRWGSYGYTF
V gene: TRBV2
D gene: NA
clone size: NA
J gene: TRBJ1-2

CDR3 DNA: TGTGCCAGCAGTTTATGGGGGGATGACAATCAGCCCCAGCATTTT
CDR3 protein: CASSLWGDDNQPQHF
V gene: TRBV27
D gene: NA
clone size: NA
J gene: TRBJ1-5

CDR3 DNA: TGCGCCAGCAGCATGCTAGCGGGCACAGATACGCAGTATTTT
CDR3 protein: CASSMLAGTDTQYF
V gene: TRBV4-3
D gene: TRBD2
clone size: NA
J gene: TRBJ2-3

CDR3 DNA: TGCGCCAGCAGCCAAGATGTGAGTGCGGACTATGGCTACACCTTC
CDR3 protein: CASSQDVSADYGYTF
V gene: TRBV4-3
D gene: NA
clone size: NA
J gene: TRBJ1-2

CDR3 DNA: TGTGCCAGCGACCCAGGAACAGGGAACTATGGCTACACCTTC
CDR3 protein: CASDPGTGNYGYTF
V gene: TRBV11-2
D gene: NA
clone size: NA
J gene: TRBJ1-2

CDR3 DNA: TGTGCCAGCAGCTCCACTACAGGGATTAGCAATCAGCCCCAGCATTTT
CDR3 protein: CASSSTTGISNQPQHF
V gene: TRBV7-8
D gene: NA
clone size: NA
J gene: TRBJ1-5

CDR3 DNA: TGCAGTGCTAGTTTTCCTAACAGGGACTATGGCTACACCTTC
CDR3 protein: CSASFPNRDYGYTF
V gene: TRBV20-1
D gene: NA
clone size: few
J gene: TRBJ1-2

CDR3 DNA: TGTGCCAGCAGTGTTAGGAGCGAGCAGTACTTC
CDR3 protein: CASSVRSEQYF
V gene: TRBV2
D gene: NA
clone size: NA
J gene: TRBJ2-7

CDR3 DNA: TGCAGTGCTAGTGGGCATGAATCCTACGAGCAGTACTTC
CDR3 protein: CSASGHESYEQYF
V gene: TRBV20-1
D gene: NA
clone size: few
J gene: TRBJ2-7

CDR3 DNA: TGTGCCAGCAGTGTCCTACAGAACTATGGCTACACCTTC
CDR3 protein: CASSVLQNYGYTF
V gene: TRBV28
D gene: NA
clone size: NA
J gene: TRBJ1-2

CDR3 DNA: TGTGCCAGTAGCCCGGGACTAGCGGGGCCCAACACAGATACGCAGTATTTT
CDR3 protein: CASSPGLAGPNTDTQYF
V gene: TRBV19
D gene: TRBD2
clone size: NA
J gene: TRBJ2-3

CDR3 DNA: TGTGCCAGTAGTCTAACAGAGTATCAGCCCCAGCATTTT
CDR3 protein: CASSLTEYQPQHF
V gene: TRBV19
D gene: NA
clone size: NA
J gene: TRBJ1-5

CDR3 DNA: TGTGCCAGCAGTAGAGGACAGTCCAATGAAAAACTGTTTTTT
CDR3 protein: CASSRGQSNEKLFF
V gene: TRBV2
D gene: NA
clone size: NA
J gene: TRBJ1-4

CDR3 DNA: TGTGCCAGCAGTGAATCCCCAAACGGGGTCTATAATTCACCCCTCCACTTT
CDR3 protein: CASSESPNGVYNSPLHF
V gene: TRBV2
D gene: NA
clone size: NA
J gene: TRBJ1-6

CDR3 DNA: TGCGCCAGCAGCTCACTATCGACTAGCACGGAGACCCAGTACTTC
CDR3 protein: CASSSLSTSTETQYF
V gene: TRBV5-1
D gene: TRBD2
clone size: NA
J gene: TRBJ2-5

CDR3 DNA: TGTGCCAGCAGGCAAACAGGGGGGAGTCTTGAAGCTTTCTTT
CDR3 protein: CASRQTGGSLEAFF
V gene: TRBV6-5
D gene: TRBD1
clone size: NA
J gene: TRBJ1-1

CDR3 DNA: TGTGCCAGCAGCCAAGGGGGTGGGAGAAGCTCCTACGAGCAGTACTTC
CDR3 protein: CASSQGGGRSSYEQYF
V gene: TRBV4-2
D gene: NA
clone size: once
J gene: TRBJ2-7